This TCR beta chain emerged from a study of blood T cell repertoires in COVID-19. Authors' processing steps: Amplifying reference gene primers gave estimates of nucleated cell counts. Data came from immunoSEQ multiplex PCR; TCRdb stores just in-frame clones and leaves some out. That table gives V, J and clone size, and the DNA gave D and trimming. The data hold roughly 200,000 clones, with about 87% observed a single time. V shed 2 bases and J shed 14 bases, with 11 bases lying between them. Germline V gene lookup returns CDR1 SNHLY and CDR2 FYNNEI. CDR3 size: 11 residues. This rearrangement joins TRBV2 to TRBJ2-3; D is undetermined. Sequencing was done on a sample of peripheral blood. The receptor was isolated from a woman under 40 with acute or convalescent COVID-19. The chain's CDR3 is CASSEFAESYF. The CDR3, as DNA: TGTGCCAGCAGTGAATTTGCCGAGTCGTATTTT.